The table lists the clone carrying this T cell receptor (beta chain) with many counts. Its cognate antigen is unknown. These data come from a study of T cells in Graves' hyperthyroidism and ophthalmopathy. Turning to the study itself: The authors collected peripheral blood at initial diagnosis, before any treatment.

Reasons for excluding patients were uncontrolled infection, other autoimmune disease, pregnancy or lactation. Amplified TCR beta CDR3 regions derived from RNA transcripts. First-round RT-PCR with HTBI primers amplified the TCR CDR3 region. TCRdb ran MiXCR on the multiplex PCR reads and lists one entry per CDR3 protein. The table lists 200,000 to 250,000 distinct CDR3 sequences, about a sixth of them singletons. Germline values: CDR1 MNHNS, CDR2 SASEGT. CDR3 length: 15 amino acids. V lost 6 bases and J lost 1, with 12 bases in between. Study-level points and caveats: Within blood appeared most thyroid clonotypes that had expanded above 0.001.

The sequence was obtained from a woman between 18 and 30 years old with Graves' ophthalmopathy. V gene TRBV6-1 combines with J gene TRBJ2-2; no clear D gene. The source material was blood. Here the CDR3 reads CASSFSNRNTGELFF. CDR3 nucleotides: TGTGCCAGCAGCTTCAGTAACCGGAACACCGGGGAGCTGTTTTTT.